What follows describes a single T cell receptor beta chain. Antigen unknown. This CDR3 region has 17 residues. Trimming pared 2 bases from V and 2 bases from J, leaving 17 bases between. CDR1 SGHDN and CDR2 FVKESK come from the germline V gene. Using CD45RO/CCR7/CD25/CD127/CD95/CD27, CD4+ naive, central memory, regulatory and stem cell-like memory cells were sorted. This sample stems from a study of beta chain features in type 1 diabetes. General observations from the study: A moderate, significant TCRB CDR3 shortening appeared in type 1 diabetes across four CD4+ subsets.

Expressed TCRB transcripts were sequenced after all isolated RNA was converted to cDNA. The table came from immunoSEQ multiplex PCR; TCRdb's copy has only in-frame clones and leaves some out. The sample lists roughly 730,000 clones, under 15% occurring once. The receptor's source is a man aged 18-30 years with type 1 diabetes. The sequenced sample consisted of naive CD4+ T cells from blood. The rearrangement joins TRBV14 to TRBJ2-3; no firm D call. CDR3: CASSQSASWYITDTQYF. In DNA, the CDR3 is TGTGCCAGCAGCCAAAGCGCTTCGTGGTATATCACAGATACGCAGTATTTT.